The 12 T cell receptor beta chains below all came from one sample that was sequenced in a study of OX40 agonist ivuxolimab in advanced cancers. Profiled with immunoSEQ multiplex PCR; TCRdb holds only in-frame clones, not every one. The sample includes about 83,000 clones, around 92% seen only once; the top ten take roughly 9%. This sample comprised CD4+ or CD8+ T cells sorted from blood, obtained in a trial of the OX40 agonist ivuxolimab. These receptors all stem from an adult with an advanced solid tumor such as melanoma, head and neck, liver or kidney cancer.

DNA of the CDR3: TGTGCCAGCTCAACAGGGGGCAACTATGGCTACACCTTC. Its protein is CASSTGGNYGYTF. This rearrangement joins TRBV27 to TRBJ1-2; 9 positions match TRBD1. The CDR3 loop spans 13 amino acids. CDR1 MNHEY and CDR2 SMNVEV come from the germline V gene (reference sequence). The trim removed 8 bases at V and 2 bases at J, leaving 3 bases unmatched.

V and J are TRBV7-6 and TRBJ2-7, with D perhaps TRBD2 (5 bases). Trimming cost V 2 bases and J 6 bases, with 17 bases left between them. Per the germline V gene, CDR1 is SGHVS and CDR2 is FNYEAQ. The CDR3 loop spans 15 amino acids. CDR3 nucleotide sequence: TGTGCCAGCAGCTTAAGTACGGAGGATATCATCGAGCAGTACTTC. Protein: CASSLSTEDIIEQYF.

This chain connects TRBV6-5 to TRBJ1-2, with D unresolved. Germline V gives CDR1 MNHEY, CDR2 SVGAGI. CDR3 length equals 15 residues. Deletions cut 0 bases from V and 1 base from J, with 9 bases between. The CDR3 DNA sequence: TGTGCCAGCAGTTACTCGTCGGAGTTTAACTATGGCTACACCTTC. Residues: CASSYSSEFNYGYTF.

This clone was seen a single time. The rearrangement links TRBV9 to TRBJ2-7, with a tentative D call TRBD2 (5 bases). CDR3 length: 14 residues. In germline, CDR1 is SGDLS, CDR2 YYNGEE. V was shortened by 3 bases and J by 2 bases, with 12 bases between the two germline ends. The CDR3: CASSAGLVAYEQYF. DNA for the CDR3: TGTGCCAGCAGCGCAGGACTCGTCGCCTACGAGCAGTACTTC.

This CDR3 is CASSYHMSRGPTEAFF. The CDR3 DNA is TGTGCCAGCAGTTACCACATGAGCCGGGGGCCAACTGAAGCTTTCTTT. The chain couples TRBV6-5 to TRBJ1-1; TRBD1 is a possible D gene (6 bases). The CDR3 loop spans 16 amino acids. The germline gives CDR1 MNHEY, CDR2 SVGAGI. Trimming cost V 2 bases and J 5 bases, with 18 bases left between them.

This chain joins TRBV9 and TRBJ2-1; D gene unclear. From germline, CDR1 is SGDLS and CDR2 YYNGEE. Between the trimmed V and J ends, which lost 3 bases and 3 bases, there was a span of 7 bases. This CDR3 region has 13 residues. CDR3: CASSEAGYNEQFF. CDR3 nucleotide sequence: TGTGCCAGCAGCGAGGCCGGCTACAATGAGCAGTTCTTC.

V and J are TRBV10-2 and TRBJ1-5; D is unclear. Germline-derived CDR1 and CDR2 are WSHSY and SAAADI. V was clipped by 6 bases and J by 2 bases, with 11 bases between them. There are 14 residues in the CDR3. This chain's CDR3 is CASSDLGGNQPQHF. The CDR3 nucleotides read TGCGCCAGCAGCGACCTGGGTGGCAATCAGCCCCAGCATTTT.

The chain is built from TRBV4-1 and TRBJ1-1, with D unclear. The CDR3 runs 14 residues. CDR1 and CDR2 from the germline V gene are MGHRA and YSYEKL. V was trimmed by 0 bases and J by 1 base, leaving 6 bases between them. The CDR3 loop is CASSQELWNTEAFF. DNA of the CDR3: TGCGCCAGCAGCCAAGAGCTCTGGAACACTGAAGCTTTCTTT.

The chain couples TRBV5-6 to TRBJ2-1; D gene unclear. CDR3 length: 16 amino acids. CDR1 and CDR2 (germline): SGHDT, YYEEEE. V was pared by 5 bases and J by 7 bases, with 22 bases between. The CDR3 sequence is CASSLALRGPVNEQFF. CDR3 DNA: TGTGCCAGCAGTCTCGCCCTTCGAGGCCCGGTGAATGAGCAGTTCTTC.

The rearrangement links TRBV25-1 to TRBJ2-3, with 11 bases fitting TRBD2. This CDR3 region has 16 residues. V trimming: 3 bases; J trimming: 4 bases; junction bases outside the gene matches: 6. Germline V lookup: CDR1 MGHDK, CDR2 SYGVNS. The CDR3: CASSETLAGESDTQYF. CDR3 coding DNA: TGTGCCAGCAGTGAGACACTAGCGGGGGAGTCAGATACGCAGTATTTT.

V and J are TRBV27 and TRBJ2-7; 8 nucleotides line up with TRBD2. Germline-derived CDR1 and CDR2 are MNHEY and SMNVEV (reference sequence). The CDR3 sequence is 16 residues long. After removal of 6 bases from V and 0 bases from J, the junction contained 10 bases not matched to a gene. The CDR3 DNA is TGTGCCAGCAGCCTCTCGGGGGGGTTACCCTCCTACGAGCAGTACTTC. This translates into CASSLSGGLPSYEQYF.

V gene TRBV27 combines with J gene TRBJ2-7; 7 positions agree with TRBD1. This CDR3 region has 16 residues. Trimming removed 8 bases from V and 7 bases from J; junction bases left unmatched: 20. Germline V gene data show CDR1 as MNHEY and CDR2 as SMNVEV (reference sequence). CDR3 in amino acids: CASHGDQTGLPGEQYF. In DNA form, the CDR3 reads TGTGCCAGCCACGGCGATCAGACAGGGCTCCCCGGGGAGCAGTACTTC.